This T cell receptor (beta chain) was sequenced for a study of blood T cell repertoires in COVID-19 (TCRdb year 2020). With regard to the full study: Samples from collaborators originated in the United States, Italy and Spain and spanned both the acute and convalescent phases of COVID-19. The material from the prospective study consisted of cDNA or gDNA derived from T cells, B-cell-depleted T cells, or PBMCs. The dataset comprised deeply sampled blood TCRbeta repertoires from subjects exposed to, actively infected with, or recovered from COVID-19. The repertoires were made available in a free public database intended to serve as a resource for research on the immune response to SARS-CoV-2. The samples were drawn from the first 160 participants of the ongoing ImmuneRACE study and from 1,254 subjects provided by 6 global collaborators. Sample metadata almost always included a de-identified subject ID, COVID-19 status, age in years and sex. Where available, HLA class I and class II types were taken from metadata supplied by the sample provider and were not determined by assay-based typing. Beyond this particular receptor, the publication reports: The amount of clinical and demographic metadata varied by source and participant and was provided uncurated.

In the case of this clone: Its antigen remains undetermined. One base away there is no much larger clone; base qualities are not given.

One collaborating source in Seattle enrolled patients while the patients were actively infected and followed the patients over time throughout the course of disease. Each collaborating institution followed its own protocols to collect whole blood in K2EDTA tubes. For TCRbeta analysis, collaborators shipped samples as frozen whole blood, isolated PBMCs, or DNA extracted from either of those sample types. Looking up the germline V gene yields CDR1 SGHRS and CDR2 YFSETQ. Relative to germline, V is missing 0 bases and J is missing 4 bases, with 6 bases of the junction outside any gene match. The CDR3 has 16 amino acids, counting the end cysteine and phenylalanine. The read is trimmed to its CDR3 DNA, 48 bases read in frame from base 1. TCRbeta CDR3 regions were amplified from genomic DNA using the immunoSEQ Assay, a bias-controlled multiplex PCR. The study's own analysis went as follows. The number of nucleated cells in each sample was estimated by amplification of reference gene primers within the assay. Sequence reads were collapsed and filtered to measure the absolute abundance of every unique TCRbeta CDR3 rearrangement. For each sample, productive Simpson clonality was calculated as the square root of Simpson's diversity index over productive rearrangements. The clones in this table, taken by TCRdb from immuneACCESS, are in-frame only. Not every clone is retained; where verified, under half of the shortfall comes from an unresolved V gene, and the cause of the rest is unknown. V and J calls plus clone size are reproduced from that table; the DNA served to infer D and trimming. A total of 150,000 to 200,000 clones appear in this sample, about 83% of them only once. The ten largest clones add up to over 15% of the sample.

The chain is assembled from TRBV5-1 and TRBJ1-3; 8 central bases correspond to TRBD1. The sequencing sample was made of peripheral blood. The sequence derives from a person aged 70 to 85 with COVID-19, enrolled during active disease. The DNA sequence is TGCGCCAGCAGCTTGGGACAGGGGTCGCGAGGAAACACCATATATTTT. The translation is CASSLGQGSRGNTIYF.